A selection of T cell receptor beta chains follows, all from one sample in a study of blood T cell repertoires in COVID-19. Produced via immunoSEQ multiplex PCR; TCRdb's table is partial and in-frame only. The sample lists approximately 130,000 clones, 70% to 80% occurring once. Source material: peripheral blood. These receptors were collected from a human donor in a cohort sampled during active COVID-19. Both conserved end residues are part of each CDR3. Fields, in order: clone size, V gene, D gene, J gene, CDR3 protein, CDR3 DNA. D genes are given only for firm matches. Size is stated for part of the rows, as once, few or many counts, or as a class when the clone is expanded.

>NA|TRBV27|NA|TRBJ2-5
CASSQTGPVTQYF
TGTGCCAGCAGTCAGACAGGTCCGGTGACCCAGTACTTC
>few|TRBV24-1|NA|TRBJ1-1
CATSEVAGPAFF
TGTGCCACCAGTGAGGTGGCGGGGCCAGCTTTCTTT
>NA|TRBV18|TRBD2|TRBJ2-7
CASSRLPSGRFNEQYF
TGTGCCAGCTCACGACTCCCTAGCGGGAGGTTTAACGAGCAGTACTTC
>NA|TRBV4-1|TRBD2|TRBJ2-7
CASSPHTLAGDPYEQYF
TGCGCCAGCAGCCCCCATACACTAGCGGGAGACCCCTACGAGCAGTACTTC
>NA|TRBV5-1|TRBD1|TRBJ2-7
CASSPGTGRGYEQYF
TGCGCCAGCAGCCCCGGGACAGGGCGAGGCTACGAGCAGTACTTC
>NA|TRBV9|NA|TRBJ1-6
CASSVGRGDSPLHF
TGTGCCAGCAGCGTAGGACGGGGGGATTCACCCCTCCACTTT
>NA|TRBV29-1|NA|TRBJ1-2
CSVEGEAVGYTF
TGCAGCGTTGAAGGCGAGGCGGTTGGCTACACCTTC
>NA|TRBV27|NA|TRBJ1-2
CASSPGGQLYGYTF
TGTGCCAGCAGTCCCGGGGGGCAGCTCTATGGCTACACCTTC
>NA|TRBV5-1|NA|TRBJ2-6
CASSLGQIRSGANVLTF
TGCGCCAGCAGCTTGGGACAGATCCGCTCTGGGGCCAACGTCCTGACTTTC
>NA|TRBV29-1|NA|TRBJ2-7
CSVVGGRAYEQYF
TGCAGCGTTGTAGGAGGGCGAGCCTACGAGCAGTACTTC
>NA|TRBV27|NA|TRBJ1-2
CASPDWVYGYTF
TGTGCCAGCCCGGACTGGGTCTATGGCTACACCTTC
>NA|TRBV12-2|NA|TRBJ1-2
CASRLAGQARGYTF
TGTGCAAGTCGCTTAGCGGGACAGGCACGCGGCTACACCTTC
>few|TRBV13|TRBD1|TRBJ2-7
CASSSGTGGAEQYF
TGTGCCAGCAGCTCCGGGACAGGGGGTGCCGAGCAGTACTTC
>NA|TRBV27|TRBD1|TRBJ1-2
CASSPAGQPYYGYTF
TGTGCCAGCAGTCCCGCGGGACAGCCCTACTATGGCTACACCTTC
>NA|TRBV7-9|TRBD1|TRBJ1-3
CASNGQGRNTIYF
TGTGCCAGCAACGGACAGGGGCGAAACACCATATATTTT
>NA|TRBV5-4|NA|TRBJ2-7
CASSFEGGGSEQYF
TGTGCCAGCAGCTTCGAGGGGGGGGGATCCGAGCAGTACTTC
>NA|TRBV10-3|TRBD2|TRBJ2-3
CAIKREGLDTQYF
TGTGCCATCAAGCGGGAGGGGTTAGATACGCAGTATTTT
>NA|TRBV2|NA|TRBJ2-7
CASTQDYEQYF
TGTGCCAGCACACAGGACTACGAGCAGTACTTC
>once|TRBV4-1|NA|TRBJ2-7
CASSQEETASLYYEQYF
TGCGCCAGCAGCCAAGAGGAGACGGCCTCACTTTATTACGAGCAGTACTTC
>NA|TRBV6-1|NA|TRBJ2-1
CASSEDAGFKDNEQFF
TGTGCCAGCAGTGAAGATGCGGGGTTCAAGGACAATGAGCAGTTCTTC
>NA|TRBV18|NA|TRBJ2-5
CASSPPSQETQYF
TGTGCCAGCTCACCCCCTTCCCAAGAGACCCAGTACTTC
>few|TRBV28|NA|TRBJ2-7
CASSLSGINEQYF
TGTGCCAGCAGTTTATCCGGGATCAACGAGCAGTACTTC
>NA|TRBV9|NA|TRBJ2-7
CASSVDAGSYEQYF
TGTGCCAGCAGCGTAGATGCGGGTTCCTACGAGCAGTACTTC
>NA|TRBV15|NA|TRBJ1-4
CATSILATNEKLFF
TGTGCCACCAGCATTCTTGCAACTAATGAAAAACTGTTTTTT
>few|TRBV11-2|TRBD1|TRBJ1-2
CASRGTVYGYTF
TGTGCCAGCAGGGGGACAGTCTATGGCTACACCTTC
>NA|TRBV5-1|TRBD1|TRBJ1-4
CASSSATGAREKLFF
TGCGCCAGCAGCTCCGCGACAGGGGCCCGGGAAAAACTGTTTTTT
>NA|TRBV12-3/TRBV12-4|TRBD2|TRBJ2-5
CASSLLAGGTQYF
TGTGCCAGCAGTTTACTAGCGGGGGGGACCCAGTACTTC